The clone carrying this T cell receptor (beta chain) has only a few counts. Its specificity is not known. Deletions cut 5 bases from V and 1 base from J, with 12 bases between. The CDR3 contains 14 residues. Germline CDR1 SEHNR, CDR2 FQNEAQ (reference sequence). This sample stems from a study of identical twins. Study-wide results and caveats: Alpha sequences out of frame and shared by twins had excess low generation probability.

One entry per CDR3 protein results from TCRdb running MiXCR on the 5' RACE reads. The sample has approximately 300,000 distinct CDR3 sequences; roughly 9% are singletons. These data also formed part of another study, on yellow fever vaccine responses in identical twins.

The chain combines TRBV7-9 with TRBJ2-7; either TRBD1 or TRBD2 may fit D (5 bases each). The specimen was CD8+ T cells sorted from blood. The sequence was collected from a woman aged 18-35 years in good health. CDR3 nucleotides: TGTGCCAGCAGCGCCCGGGACCCATCCTACGAGCAGTACTTC. This codes for CASSARDPSYEQYF. The whole variable domain, filled in from reference TRBV7-9 and TRBJ2-7, reads DTGVSQNPRHKITKRGQNVTFRCDPISEHNRLYWYRQTLGQGPEFLTYFQNEAQLEKSRLLSDRFSAERPKGSFSTLEIQRTEQGDSAMYLCASSARDPSYEQYFGPGTRLTVT.